Below are 17 T cell receptor beta chains sequenced from a single sample in a study of control samples from healthy donors and cancer patients. Assay: immunoSEQ multiplex PCR; the TCRdb copy retains only in-frame clones and omits some. Altogether fewer than 200,000 clones are present, roughly 90% being singletons, with the ten largest covering 1.1% to 1.5%. Sequencing input: blood. Receptor source: a woman aged 45-65 years in good health.

This clone was observed once. The chain links TRBV5-1 to TRBJ2-5; TRBD2 is a possible D gene (6 bases). V was trimmed by 0 bases and J by 6 bases, leaving 12 bases between them. Germline assignment: CDR1 SGHRS and CDR2 YFSETQ. The CDR3 covers 14 residues. The CDR3 loop is CASSLGLEGQTQYF. CDR3 nucleotide sequence: TGCGCCAGCAGCTTGGGACTAGAGGGGCAGACCCAGTACTTC.

The chain carries TRBV18 and TRBJ2-1, with D possibly matching TRBD2 (5 bases). This CDR3 has 15 amino acids. Trimming removed 1 base at V and 5 bases at J, with 12 bases between. CDR1 is KGHSH, CDR2 LQKENI, per germline. CDR3 region: CASSPLGVTNNEQFF. The CDR3 DNA reads as TGTGCCAGCTCACCACTGGGCGTGACTAACAATGAGCAGTTCTTC.

The chain uses TRBV7-8 and TRBJ2-7; TRBD2 aligns across 8 bases. J was trimmed by 4 bases and V by 1 base; bases with no gene match: 9. Germline V gives CDR1 SGHVS, CDR2 FQNEAQ. CDR3 length: 16 amino acids. CDR3 sequence (DNA): TGTGCCAGCAGCTTAGGGGGGGCGGGAGGAGGATACGAGCAGTACTTC. As protein: CASSLGGAGGGYEQYF.

This clone was found once. This chain uses TRBV10-3 with TRBJ2-5; 10 bases fit TRBD2. Trimming removed 10 bases from V and 3 bases from J; junction bases left unmatched: 8. This CDR3 is 14 amino acids long. Per the germline V gene, CDR1 is ENHRY and CDR2 is SYGVKD. CDR3 region: CASLASGGKETQYF. The CDR3, as DNA: TGTGCCAGCTTGGCTAGCGGGGGTAAAGAGACCCAGTACTTC.

The chain joins TRBV9 to TRBJ1-2; tentatively, D is TRBD1 (5 bases). Per the germline V gene, CDR1 is SGDLS and CDR2 is YYNGEE. The CDR3 is made up of 15 amino acids. The germline V and J ends were trimmed by 2 bases and 7 bases, with 18 bases remaining between them. The CDR3 coding sequence is TGTGCCAGCAGCGTCTATAGAGGGGCCATCAGTGGCTACACCTTC. This encodes CASSVYRGAISGYTF.

The chain carries TRBV20-1 and TRBJ2-7; TRBD2 matches 7 bases. Germline CDR1 reads DFQATT; CDR2 reads SNEGSKA (reference sequence). The CDR3 is 15 residues long. With 3 bases clipped from V and 5 bases from J, the junction kept 13 bases outside the gene matches. The DNA for the CDR3 is TGCAGTGCTAGTTTCCGGTTAGCGGGCTTTGACGAGCAGTACTTC. Protein sequence: CSASFRLAGFDEQYF.

The chain employs TRBV7-3 and TRBJ1-1; a weak D match, TRBD1 (6 bases). CDR3 length: 16 amino acids. Germline CDR1 reads SGHTA; CDR2 reads FQGTGA. Trimming removed 2 bases from V and 6 bases from J, with 19 bases in between. DNA of the CDR3: TGTGCCAGCAGCTTAGGGGCAACAGGGCCGGCGGCTGAAGCTTTCTTT. Protein product: CASSLGATGPAAEAFF.

As for this clone: Other nucleotide sequences in the sample specify the same CDR3. The chain employs TRBV5-1 and TRBJ2-1; weak D call: TRBD2 (7 bases). With 3 bases removed from V and 5 bases from J, the gap between germline ends came to 15 bases. The CDR3 has 15 residues. Germline V lookup: CDR1 SGHRS, CDR2 YFSETQ. The CDR3 sequence: CASSSGGGGNNEQFF. CDR3 nucleotide sequence: TGCGCCAGCAGCTCCGGGGGCGGGGGTAACAATGAGCAGTTCTTC.

This chain uses TRBV7-2 with TRBJ1-6, with D hard to call. V lost 2 bases and J lost 6, with 5 bases in between. Per germline, CDR1 SGHTA and CDR2 FQGNSA. The CDR3 covers 13 residues. The CDR3 spells CASSLKRNSPLHF. CDR3 DNA sequence: TGTGCCAGCAGCTTAAAGCGTAATTCACCCCTCCACTTT.

The CDR3 loop is CASSKEGTRYNGEQYF. The DNA of the CDR3 is TGTGCCAGCAGCAAGGAAGGGACTAGGTACAATGGAGAGCAGTACTTC. The chain employs TRBV7-8 and TRBJ2-7; 8 bases match TRBD2. This CDR3 has 16 amino acids. Germline V gene data show CDR1 as SGHVS and CDR2 as FQNEAQ. Trimming cost V 5 bases and J 7 bases; bases outside gene matches: 16.

This clone was seen only once. The chain recombines TRBV5-5 with TRBJ2-2; TRBD2 agrees at 7 bases. This CDR3 comprises 16 residues. The V segment lost 3 bases and the J segment 2 bases; nucleotides outside the gene matches: 7. Germline V CDR1 and CDR2: SGHKS, YYEKEE (reference sequence). The CDR3 region is CASSSDPGLNTGELFF. The CDR3 DNA follows: TGTGCCAGCAGCTCCGATCCGGGACTAAACACCGGGGAGCTGTTTTTT.

The rearrangement links TRBV29-1 to TRBJ2-3, with TRBD1 identical over 11 bases. The CDR3 is 14 residues long. V was pared by 5 bases and J by 4 bases, with 5 bases of the junction left unmatched. Per germline, CDR1 SQVTM and CDR2 ANQGSEA. CDR3 sequence reads: CSVTRTGGADTQYF. CDR3 bases: TGCAGCGTTACGAGGACAGGGGGCGCAGATACGCAGTATTTT.

The chain is built from TRBV25-1 and TRBJ1-6, with TRBD1 matching 7 bases. The V gene end was trimmed by 8 bases and the J gene end by 7 bases; junction bases not matched to a gene: 11. The CDR3 totals 15 residues. Germline V CDR1 and CDR2: MGHDK, SYGVNS. CDR3 bases: TGTGCCAGCGGCGAGACAGGGAGTCCCAATTCACCCCTCCACTTT. This codes for CASGETGSPNSPLHF.

V and J are TRBV27 and TRBJ2-7; TRBD2 matches 13 bases. Germline V gives CDR1 MNHEY, CDR2 SMNVEV (reference sequence). This CDR3 contains 15 residues. V lost 6 bases, J lost 2 bases, and 4 bases stayed unmatched. CDR3 sequence reads: CASSRGLAGAYEQYF. The CDR3 region has the DNA TGTGCCAGCAGCCGTGGACTAGCGGGGGCCTACGAGCAGTACTTC.

J is TRBJ1-2 and V is TRBV30; the D is unclear. Germline CDR1 GTSNPN, CDR2 SVGIG (reference sequence). V was pared by 3 bases and J by 0 bases, with 14 bases between. The CDR3 consists of 15 residues. CDR3 nucleotides: TGTGCCTGGAGCACACCACTTGCTTCTAACTATGGCTACACCTTC. Translating gives CAWSTPLASNYGYTF.

This chain joins TRBV6-2 or TRBV6-3 and TRBJ1-1; D is unclear. The CDR3 sequence is 13 residues long. From germline, CDR1 is MNHEY and CDR2 SVGEGT. V dropped 2 bases and J dropped 1 base, with 5 bases sitting between them. In DNA, the CDR3 is TGTGCCAGCAGTTACAATGCGAACACTGAAGCTTTCTTT. It encodes CASSYNANTEAFF.

The V and J genes are TRBV7-9 and TRBJ2-3; D is possibly TRBD2 (5 bases). The ends were cut back, 5 bases at V and 1 base at J, with 13 bases in the middle. This CDR3 is 15 amino acids long. Germline V gives CDR1 SEHNR, CDR2 FQNEAQ (reference sequence). This chain's CDR3 is CASSPNWGGTDTQYF. The CDR3 bases are TGTGCCAGCAGCCCCAACTGGGGAGGCACAGATACGCAGTATTTT.